Below, 5 T cell receptor beta chains from the same sample are listed, as sequenced in a study of Ad26.COV2.S vaccination and SARS-CoV-2 variants. The table came from immunoSEQ multiplex PCR; TCRdb's copy has only in-frame clones and leaves some out. The repertoire holds approximately 140,000 clones, with roughly 88% as singletons. This material consisted of peripheral blood, taken after recovery from COVID-19. Every receptor here comes from a human donor who had recovered from COVID-19.

This clone was picked up a small number of times. V and J are TRBV7-2 and TRBJ1-5; D unclear. Germline lookup yields CDR1 SGHTA and CDR2 FQGNSA. The CDR3 is 13 amino acids. The germline V and J ends were trimmed by 4 bases and 2 bases, with 6 bases remaining between them. CDR3 nucleotide sequence: TGTGCCAGCAGCTCCAATGGCAATCAGCCCCAGCATTTT. Protein sequence: CASSSNGNQPQHF.

The V call is TRBV30, the J call TRBJ2-7, with 7 bases aligning to TRBD1. With V trimmed by 2 bases and J by 2 bases, 3 bases remained unmatched. CDR1 and CDR2 from the germline V gene are GTSNPN and SVGIG (reference sequence). The CDR3 is made up of 13 amino acids. CDR3 sequence (DNA): TGTGCCTGGAGTTCGGACAGGACCTACGAGCAGTACTTC. Amino acid sequence: CAWSSDRTYEQYF. The full variable domain, its missing parts supplied by reference TRBV30 and TRBJ2-7, is SQTIHQWPATLVQPVGSPLSLECTVEGTSNPNLYWYRQAAGRGLQLLFYSVGIGQISSEVPQNLSASRPQDRQFILSSKKLLLSDSGFYLCAWSSDRTYEQYFGPGTRLTVT.

The V gene is TRBV10-2, the J gene TRBJ2-5, with D tentatively TRBD1 (6 bases). The germline V gene has CDR1 WSHSY and CDR2 SAAADI. The CDR3 runs to 16 residues. V shed 4 bases and J shed 2 bases, with 17 bases lying between them. This CDR3 reads CASSGRTEGGQETQYF. Written as DNA, the CDR3 is TGCGCCAGCAGTGGCCGGACCGAAGGGGGACAAGAGACCCAGTACTTC.

The genes are TRBV29-1 and TRBJ2-3; 9 positions match TRBD1. Trimming cost V 5 bases and J 2 bases; bases outside gene matches: 8. The CDR3 extends over 15 amino acids. Germline-derived CDR1 and CDR2 are SQVTM and ANQGSEA. The CDR3 sequence is CSVIPGQGTTDTQYF. The CDR3 DNA is TGCAGCGTTATACCCGGACAGGGGACCACAGATACGCAGTATTTT.

This chain links TRBV6-5 with TRBJ1-1, with D perhaps TRBD1 (5 bases). Germline V lookup: CDR1 MNHEY, CDR2 SVGAGI. The V end lost 4 bases, the J end lost 8 bases, and 14 bases lay between the germline ends. The CDR3 runs to 13 residues. CDR3 in amino acids: CASSSTGAREAFF. The DNA of the CDR3 is TGTGCCAGCAGTTCCACCGGGGCCCGGGAAGCTTTCTTT.